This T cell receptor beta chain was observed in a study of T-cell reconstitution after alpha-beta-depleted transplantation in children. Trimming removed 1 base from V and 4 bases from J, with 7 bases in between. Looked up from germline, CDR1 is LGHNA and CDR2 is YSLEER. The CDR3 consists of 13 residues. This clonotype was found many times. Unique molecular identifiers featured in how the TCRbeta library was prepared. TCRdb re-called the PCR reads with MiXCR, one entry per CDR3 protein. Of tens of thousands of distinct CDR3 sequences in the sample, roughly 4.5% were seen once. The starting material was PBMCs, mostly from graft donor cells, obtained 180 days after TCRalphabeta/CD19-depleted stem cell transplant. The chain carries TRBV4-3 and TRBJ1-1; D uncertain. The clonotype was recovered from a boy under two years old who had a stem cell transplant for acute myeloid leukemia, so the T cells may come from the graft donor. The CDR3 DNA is TGCGCCAGCAGCCAAGCCACCTCCACTGAAGCTTTCTTT. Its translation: CASSQATSTEAFF.